This TCR beta chain was recorded in a study of T cell repertoires in cytomegalovirus infection (dated by TCRdb to 2018 to 2020). Regarding the complete study: The HLA type of each donor mattered for the analysis, because public TCR beta signatures pointed to carriage of CMV infection along with the matching HLA type.

This clonotype was seen only a few times. Its antigen is currently not known. The record has no base qualities; no much larger clone is one base away. What the study reported, not specific to this receptor: In both this cohort and an independent cohort of 352 donors, the cumulative frequency of public TCR beta family members distinguished carriers of CMV infection plus the relevant HLA type. The ex vivo response was dominated by HLA-C-restricted CMV-specific TCR beta clonotypes, which also provided the single most frequent clonotype in two of eight donors.

Its CDR3 holds 14 amino acids, cysteine through phenylalanine. This entry keeps only the CDR3 DNA: 42 bases, framed from base 1. At the junction V is shortened by 8 bases and J by 3 bases, with 17 bases in between. CDR1 and CDR2, looked up from the germline V gene, are SNHLY and FYNNEI. TCRdb records Illumina HiSeq 1500 as the sequencer. TCRdb reanalyzed the raw reads on its own, using fastp at Q25 for trimming and MiXCR for clone calling, and kept in-frame beta chains. Each entry is one CDR3 protein sequence, shown with its most common DNA and genes. This sample comprises approximately 320,000 distinct CDR3 sequences, around 9.5% of them detected only once. Of the sample, roughly 4.5% is held by the ten largest clones.

The receptor's source is a human donor in good health (CMV status not recorded). Some clones in this sample may be carry-over from other donors' samples. Sequencing was carried out using PBMCs. The V and J segments used are TRBV2 and TRBJ2-7; the D segment could be TRBD2, given 5 matching bases. The CDR3 reads as follows: CASRDYISVYEQYF. The DNA is TGTGCCAGCCGGGATTATATCAGCGTCTACGAGCAGTACTTC.